One and the same sample provided the 20 T cell receptor beta chains below, sequenced in a study of CD8+ T cells in alopecia areata. RNA extraction and reverse transcription yielded cDNA as sequencing template. Only in-frame clones appear in the TCRdb table, and some are missing; sequencing was by immunoSEQ multiplex PCR. The sample has more than 95,000 clones, 35% to 45% seen once. Sequencing was performed on CD4+ T cells sorted from blood. The receptors stem from a human donor with alopecia areata.

This chain connects TRBV7-2 to TRBJ1-2, with D tentatively TRBD1 (6 bases). CDR3 length: 15 residues. Germline V gene lookup returns CDR1 SGHTA and CDR2 FQGNSA. V lost 1 base, J lost 5 bases, and 14 bases lay in between. As DNA, the CDR3 is TGTGCCAGCAGCTTAGGTAGTAGAGGGGGTTATGGCTACACCTTC. It is translated as CASSLGSRGGYGYTF. The full variable domain, in which reference TRBV7-2 and TRBJ1-2 provide the parts outside the CDR3, is GAGVSQSPSNKVTEKGKDVELRCDPISGHTALYWYRQSLGQGLEFLIYFQGNSAPDKSGLPSDRFSAERTGGSVSTLTIQRTQQEDSAVYLCASSLGSRGGYGYTFGSGTRLTVV.

The gene calls are TRBV6-6 and TRBJ2-2, with D possibly TRBD1 on 5 matching bases. The CDR3 loop spans 15 amino acids. From germline, CDR1 is MNHNY and CDR2 SVGAGI (reference sequence). Trimming shortened V by 7 bases and J by 1 base, and 13 bases separated the two germline ends. In DNA form, the CDR3 reads TGTGCCAGCACATACACAGGAGTGAACACCGGGGAGCTGTTTTTT. This translates into CASTYTGVNTGELFF.

This chain connects TRBV27 to TRBJ1-1; possibly TRBD1 for D (6 bases). Per the germline V gene, CDR1 is MNHEY and CDR2 is SMNVEV (reference sequence). The V and J ends lost 2 bases and 4 bases respectively, with 8 bases between them. CDR3 length: 13 amino acids. CDR3 nucleotides: TGTGCCAGCAGTTTACAGGGGAGCACTGAAGCTTTCTTT. Translation: CASSLQGSTEAFF.

This chain joins TRBV5-1 and TRBJ1-5; D uncertain. The V end lost 0 bases, the J end lost 2 bases, and 9 bases lay between the germline ends. Germline values: CDR1 SGHRS, CDR2 YFSETQ. The CDR3 loop spans 15 amino acids. CDR3 sequence: CASSLEGAGNQPQHF. CDR3 nucleotide sequence: TGCGCCAGCAGCTTGGAAGGAGCGGGCAATCAGCCCCAGCATTTT.

Only a few counts were recorded for this clone. CDR3 amino acids: CASSNRDRGHEQYF. The CDR3 coding sequence is TGTGCCAGCAGCAACCGGGACAGGGGCCACGAGCAGTACTTC. The V gene is TRBV7-9, the J gene TRBJ2-7; 10 positions agree with TRBD1. There are 14 residues in the CDR3. With 5 bases clipped from V and 5 bases from J, the junction kept 6 bases outside the gene matches. In germline, CDR1 is SEHNR, CDR2 FQNEAQ (reference sequence). Filled out from reference TRBV7-9 and TRBJ2-7, the complete variable domain reads DTGVSQNPRHKITKRGQNVTFRCDPISEHNRLYWYRQTLGQGPEFLTYFQNEAQLEKSRLLSDRFSAERPKGSFSTLEIQRTEQGDSAMYLCASSNRDRGHEQYFGPGTRLTVT.

This chain joins TRBV11-2 and TRBJ2-1, with D perhaps TRBD1 or TRBD2 (7 bases each). From germline, CDR1 is SGHAT and CDR2 FQNNGV. This CDR3 is 15 amino acids long. Trimming cost V 5 bases and J 4 bases, with 15 bases left between them. The CDR3 reads CASSPPGGGYNEQFF. CDR3 DNA sequence: TGTGCCAGCAGCCCCCCAGGGGGGGGGTACAATGAGCAGTTCTTC.

V usage is TRBV19 and J usage is TRBJ1-2; 8 bases match TRBD1. V shed 7 bases and J 7 bases; nucleotides not matched to a gene: 11. The CDR3 has 14 residues. CDR1 LNHDA and CDR2 SQIVND come from the germline V gene (reference sequence). This CDR3 is CASTVSDRVRGYTF. CDR3 in DNA: TGTGCCAGTACCGTTTCGGACAGGGTGCGTGGCTACACCTTC. The variable domain in full, completed from reference TRBV19 and TRBJ1-2, reads DGGITQSPKYLFRKEGQNVTLSCEQNLNHDAMYWYRQDPGQGLRLIYYSQIVNDFQKGDIAEGYSVSREKKESFPLTVTSAQKNPTAFYLCASTVSDRVRGYTFGSGTRLTVV.

As DNA, the CDR3 is TGCAGCGCCGCGACGGACAATCAAGAGACCCAGTACTTC. It is translated as CSAATDNQETQYF. This chain links TRBV29-1 with TRBJ2-5, with D possibly TRBD1 on 5 matching bases. The germline gives CDR1 SQVTM, CDR2 ANQGSEA. The CDR3 loop spans 13 amino acids. V dropped 7 bases and J dropped 2 bases, with 14 bases sitting between them.

The gene calls are TRBV18 and TRBJ2-5; 10 nucleotides line up with TRBD2. Unmatched junction bases numbered 5, after V lost 6 bases and J lost 1 base. This CDR3 is 15 amino acids long. The germline V gene encodes CDR1 KGHSH and CDR2 LQKENI. CDR3 sequence: CASSLAGAIQETQYF. As DNA, the CDR3 is TGTGCCAGCTCTCTAGCGGGGGCCATCCAAGAGACCCAGTACTTC.

This clone turned up a few times. The chain recombines TRBV29-1 with TRBJ2-7, with D unresolved. This CDR3 has 12 residues. Germline CDR1 is SQVTM and CDR2 is ANQGSEA. V shed 3 bases and J shed 6 bases, with 12 bases lying between them. The CDR3 nucleotides are TGCAGCGTTGACGTTCAGAAGGGCGAGCAGTACTTC. The encoded protein is CSVDVQKGEQYF.

This clone was counted between two and nine times. The chain combines TRBV10-3 with TRBJ2-1; 11 bases are a match to TRBD2. The germline V gene has CDR1 ENHRY and CDR2 SYGVKD. With 9 bases clipped from V and 4 bases from J, the junction kept 2 bases outside the gene matches. CDR3 size: 13 residues. CDR3 sequence reads: CAISSGRYNEQFF. The CDR3 coding sequence is TGTGCCATTTCTAGCGGGAGGTACAATGAGCAGTTCTTC.

CDR3 residues: CAWNRGANQPQHF. The CDR3 nucleotides are TGTGCCTGGAACAGGGGGGCCAATCAGCCCCAGCATTTT. V and J are TRBV30 and TRBJ1-5, with TRBD1 matching 8 bases. V shed 4 bases and J 3 bases; nucleotides not matched to a gene: 2. This CDR3 contains 13 residues. Per the germline V gene, CDR1 is GTSNPN and CDR2 is SVGIG (reference sequence).

The gene calls are TRBV29-1 and TRBJ1-4; 7 bases match TRBD1. CDR1 is SQVTM, CDR2 ANQGSEA, per germline. The J segment lost 5 bases and the V segment lost 7 bases, leaving 13 bases of the junction unmatched. This CDR3 comprises 15 residues. CDR3 sequence reads: CSAGGTARGNEKLFF. In nucleotides, the CDR3 is TGCAGCGCCGGCGGGACAGCAAGGGGAAATGAAAAACTGTTTTTT. Supplemented by reference TRBV29-1 and TRBJ1-4, the full variable domain reads SAVISQKPSRDICQRGTSLTIQCQVDSQVTMMFWYRQQPGQSLTLIATANQGSEATYESGFVIDKFPISRPNLTFSTLTVSNMSPEDSSIYLCSAGGTARGNEKLFFGSGTQLSVL.

The CDR3 nucleotides are TGTGCCAGCAGTGCGCCGATAGAAGCGACCTACAATGAGCAGTTCTTC. Translated, it gives CASSAPIEATYNEQFF. The chain employs TRBV2 and TRBJ2-1; no definite D call. Trimming cost V 4 bases and J 2 bases, with 15 bases left between them. The germline V gene encodes CDR1 SNHLY and CDR2 FYNNEI. This CDR3 contains 16 residues.

The chain uses TRBV7-2 and TRBJ2-5, with D perhaps given as TRBD1 or TRBD2 (5 bases each). Trimming removed 4 bases from V and 1 base from J, with 13 bases in between. The CDR3 totals 15 residues. CDR1 and CDR2 (germline): SGHTA, FQGNSA. The DNA of the CDR3 is TGTGCCAGCAGCTCTTTTGCCGGGACCCAAGAGACCCAGTACTTC. Encoded protein: CASSSFAGTQETQYF.

The table lists this clone with a few counts. The chain is built from TRBV28 and TRBJ2-4; 13 bases are shared with TRBD2. The CDR3 length is 16 residues. Germline V lookup: CDR1 MDHEN, CDR2 SYDVKM. V was clipped by 2 bases and J by 8 bases; unmatched bases: 6. CDR3 coding DNA: TGTGCCAGCAGTTTAGGGGGACTAGCGGGGCGGGACATTCAGTACTTC. Protein product: CASSLGGLAGRDIQYF.

The rearrangement joins TRBV6-6 to TRBJ2-7; no clear D gene. Deletions cut 2 bases from V and 5 bases from J, with 10 bases between. The CDR3 spans 13 residues. The germline V gene has CDR1 MNHNY and CDR2 SVGAGI (reference sequence). The CDR3 nucleotides are TGTGCCAGCAGTTACAGAGCATCTGACGAGCAGTACTTC. Translating it yields CASSYRASDEQYF.

This clone showed up just a few times. In DNA, the CDR3 is TGCAGCGTTGCGGGGCAGACTAGCGGGGGTTATTCAAACACCGGGGAGCTGTTTTTT. Residues: CSVAGQTSGGYSNTGELFF. The chain is built from TRBV29-1 and TRBJ2-2, with 12 bases matching TRBD2. Trimming removed 4 bases from V and 2 bases from J; junction bases left unmatched: 14. The CDR3 runs to 19 residues. The germline V gene has CDR1 SQVTM and CDR2 ANQGSEA.

This clone came up once. The chain combines TRBV5-1 with TRBJ1-1; 7 nucleotides align to TRBD1. V was clipped by 4 bases and J by 5 bases; unmatched bases: 8. This CDR3 has 14 amino acids. Germline assignment: CDR1 SGHRS and CDR2 YFSETQ. This CDR3 reads CASSRRQGETEAFF. The CDR3, as DNA: TGCGCCAGCAGCCGCCGACAGGGAGAGACTGAAGCTTTCTTT. Full variable domain (outside the CDR3, taken from reference TRBV5-1 and TRBJ1-1): KAGVTQTPRYLIKTRGQQVTLSCSPISGHRSVSWYQQTPGQGLQFLFEYFSETQRNKGNFPGRFSGRQFSNSRSEMNVSTLELGDSALYLCASSRRQGETEAFFGQGTRLTVV.

V and J are TRBV18 and TRBJ2-1; a weak D match, TRBD2 (5 bases). CDR1 is KGHSH and CDR2 is LQKENI in the germline V gene. The CDR3 length is 16 residues. Trimming left V 3 bases short and J 8 bases short, with 20 bases between. The CDR3 loop reads CASSPSKRTASHEQFF. The CDR3 DNA is TGTGCCAGCTCACCGAGTAAGCGGACCGCGTCCCATGAGCAGTTCTTC. The entire variable domain, with the rest obtained from reference TRBV18 and TRBJ2-1, is as follows: NAGVMQNPRHLVRRRGQEARLRCSPMKGHSHVYWYRQLPEEGLKFMVYLQKENIIDESGMPKERFSAEFPKEGPSILRIQQVVRGDSAAYFCASSPSKRTASHEQFFGPGTRLTVL.